One TCR beta chain is described in this entry. Its antigen is unidentified. This sample is part of a study of cytomegalovirus exposure and HLA in healthy donors. Primers: 60 Vbeta forward and 13 Jbeta reverse. Only in-frame clones appear in the TCRdb table, and some are missing; sequencing was by immunoSEQ multiplex PCR. The sample has roughly 99,000 clones, over 60% seen once. Study-level findings and limits: In vitro assays verified that three CMV-associated chains recognized CMV antigens specifically. A later analysis found common viral pathogens apparently linked to several of the most significant clusters.

Participants comprised healthy donors of bone marrow. The sample comprised PBMCs. This sequence originates from a male donor in good health and CMV-seropositive.

The CDR3 sequence is CAWRRRGGDTGELFF. CDR3 coding DNA: TGTGCCTGGAGAAGGCGGGGGGGCGACACCGGGGAGCTGTTTTTT. The rearrangement joins TRBV30 to TRBJ2-2; 9 bases line up with TRBD2. V shed 3 bases and J 3 bases; nucleotides not matched to a gene: 5. The germline CDR1 and CDR2 sequences are GTSNPN and SVGIG (reference sequence). This CDR3 region has 15 residues.